These 14 T cell receptor beta chains share one sample of origin, sequenced in a study of blood T cells in healthy people across ages. The authors ran a second PCR of about 6 to 11 cycles using a sample-barcoded 5' primer and a J-beta primer mix. TCRdb processed the 5' RACE reads anew with MiXCR; each CDR3 protein has one entry. The sample records 550,000 to 600,000 distinct CDR3 sequences, 27% being singletons. The material sequenced was blood. These receptors all stem from a woman aged 70-85 years in good health.

This clonotype was counted only a few times. V usage is TRBV5-1 and J usage is TRBJ2-7; D gene uncertain. Trimming took 0 bases from V and 0 from J, leaving 10 bases between them. CDR1 is SGHRS and CDR2 is YFSETQ in the germline V gene. The CDR3 totals 15 residues. DNA for the CDR3: TGCGCCAGCAGCTTGGAGCCCAGTAGCTCCTACGAGCAGTACTTC. It codes for CASSLEPSSSYEQYF.

This clonotype appeared many times. The J gene is TRBJ1-2, the V gene TRBV7-2, with a weak D call TRBD1 (5 bases). Trimming shortened V by 1 base and J by 8 bases, and 8 bases separated the two germline ends. Germline V gene lookup returns CDR1 SGHTA and CDR2 FQGNSA. The CDR3 spans 12 residues. DNA for the CDR3: TGTGCCAGCAGCTTAGGGGGCCGCGGCTACACCTTC. It codes for CASSLGGRGYTF.

Worth noting for this clonotype: A read error may produce the germline difference seen at one junction end. The rearrangement links TRBV5-6 to TRBJ2-4; possible D gene TRBD1, 6 bases. The germline V gene has CDR1 SGHDT and CDR2 YYEEEE. CDR3 length: 14 amino acids. The CDR3 DNA reads TGTGCCAGCAGCTTTTGGCACAGGGACAACATTCACTGCTTC. Amino acids: CASSFWHRDNIHCF.

V and J are TRBV9 and TRBJ1-2, with 10 bases aligning to TRBD1. The V gene end was trimmed by 0 bases and the J gene end by 8 bases; junction bases not matched to a gene: 4. The germline V gene encodes CDR1 SGDLS and CDR2 YYNGEE. The CDR3 length is 14 residues. CDR3 DNA: TGTGCCAGCAGCGTAGGACAGGGGGCGCGAGGCTACACCTTC. It specifies CASSVGQGARGYTF.

This clonotype was recorded a few times. V usage is TRBV5-1 and J usage is TRBJ2-2, with 12 bases fitting TRBD2. Germline CDR1 and CDR2: SGHRS and YFSETQ. The CDR3 runs 16 residues. V lost 6 bases to trimming and J lost 6 bases; unmatched junction nucleotides: 9. The CDR3: CASTLLTSGGPGELFF. The CDR3, as DNA: TGCGCCAGCACTCTCCTGACTAGCGGGGGTCCCGGGGAGCTGTTTTTT.

The chain joins TRBV6-2 or TRBV6-3 to TRBJ2-7, with 7 bases matching TRBD2. The CDR3 loop spans 15 amino acids. With 6 bases clipped from V and 2 bases from J, the junction kept 10 bases outside the gene matches. Germline V gene sequence: CDR1 MNHEY, CDR2 SVGEGT. The CDR3, as DNA: TGTGCCAGCAGAACCAACCGGGACTACCCCTACGAGCAGTACTTC. It yields the protein CASRTNRDYPYEQYF.

V gene TRBV29-1 combines with J gene TRBJ1-2, with D unresolved. V was clipped by 6 bases and J by 8 bases, with 16 bases between them. CDR1 is SQVTM, CDR2 ANQGSEA, per germline. CDR3 length: 12 amino acids. CDR3 bases: TGCAGCGTGGTAGACACTGTGGGAGGCTACACCTTC. Amino acids: CSVVDTVGGYTF.

The chain couples TRBV9 to TRBJ2-5; 8 nucleotides align to TRBD1. The J call may be faulty, since TRBJ2-7 better matches the DNA end. The CDR3 contains 14 residues. CDR1 and CDR2 (germline): SGDLS, YYNGEE. CDR3 coding DNA: TGTGCCAGCAGCAGGACAGGGAGTAACTACGAGCAGTACTTC. Residues: CASSRTGSNYEQYF.

The table lists this clonotype with a few counts. The chain combines TRBV7-2 with TRBJ1-4; TRBD1 matches at 9 bases. The germline CDR1 and CDR2 sequences are SGHTA and FQGNSA. The CDR3 runs 15 residues. The V and J ends lost 2 bases and 8 bases, in that order; junction bases with no gene match: 6. The CDR3 protein is CASSLQGTGPEKLFF. The DNA of the CDR3 is TGTGCCAGCAGCTTACAAGGGACAGGGCCCGAAAAACTGTTTTTT.

The rearrangement links TRBV6-2 or TRBV6-3 to TRBJ2-5; D not certain. This CDR3 region has 15 residues. V lost 6 bases, J lost 5 bases, and 19 bases lay in between. Germline V gene lookup returns CDR1 MNHEY and CDR2 SVGEGT. The chain's CDR3 is CASSSLLGFAETQYF. For the CDR3, the DNA is TGTGCCAGCAGCTCCCTACTTGGGTTTGCGGAGACCCAGTACTTC.

The chain employs TRBV9 and TRBJ2-2, with a tentative D call TRBD2 (7 bases). CDR1 is SGDLS, CDR2 YYNGEE, per germline. The CDR3 has 16 residues. V lost 4 bases, J lost 1 base, and 14 bases lay in between. The CDR3 is CASSSRGGGNTGELFF. Here the CDR3 DNA reads TGTGCCAGCAGCTCGAGGGGAGGGGGGAACACCGGGGAGCTGTTTTTT.

This clonotype came up a few times. The CDR3 DNA follows: TGTGCCAGCAGGGTCGACAGCCCTAATGGCTACACCTTC. Translated, it gives CASRVDSPNGYTF. The genes are TRBV7-2 and TRBJ1-2, with D possibly being TRBD1 (5 bases). Germline V gene lookup returns CDR1 SGHTA and CDR2 FQGNSA. The CDR3 is made up of 13 amino acids. Trimming took 6 bases from V and 6 from J, leaving 14 bases between them.

Only a few counts were recorded for this clonotype. The CDR3 is CASSPDREVRGYTF. As DNA, the CDR3 is TGTGCCAGCAGTCCGGACAGGGAGGTTAGGGGCTACACCTTC. This sequence joins TRBV27 and TRBJ1-2; TRBD1 matches at 8 bases. The germline gives CDR1 MNHEY, CDR2 SMNVEV (reference sequence). CDR3 length equals 14 residues. The V segment lost 5 bases and the J segment 8 bases; nucleotides outside the gene matches: 10.

The chain is built from TRBV12-3 or TRBV12-4 and TRBJ2-3, with TRBD1 matching over 8 bases. The trim removed 5 bases at V and 5 bases at J, leaving 9 bases unmatched. The CDR3 contains 15 residues. CDR3 amino acids: CASSLRTGWGDTQYF. The CDR3 DNA follows: TGTGCCAGCAGTCTGCGGACAGGGTGGGGAGATACGCAGTATTTT.